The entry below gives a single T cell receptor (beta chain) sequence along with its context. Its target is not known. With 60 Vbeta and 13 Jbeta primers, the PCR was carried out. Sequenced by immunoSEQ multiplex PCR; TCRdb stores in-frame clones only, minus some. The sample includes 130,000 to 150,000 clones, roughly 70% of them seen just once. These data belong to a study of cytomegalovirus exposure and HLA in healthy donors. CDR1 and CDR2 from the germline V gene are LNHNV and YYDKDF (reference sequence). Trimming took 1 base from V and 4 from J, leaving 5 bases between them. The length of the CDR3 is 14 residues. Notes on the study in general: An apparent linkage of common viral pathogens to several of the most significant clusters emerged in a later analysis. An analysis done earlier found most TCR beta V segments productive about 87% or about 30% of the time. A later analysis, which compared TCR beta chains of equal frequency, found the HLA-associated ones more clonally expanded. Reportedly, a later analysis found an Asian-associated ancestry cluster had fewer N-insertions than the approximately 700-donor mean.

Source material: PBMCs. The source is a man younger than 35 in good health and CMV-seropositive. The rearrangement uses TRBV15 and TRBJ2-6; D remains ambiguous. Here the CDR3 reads CATSRVSGANVLTF. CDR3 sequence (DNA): TGTGCCACCAGCAGAGTCTCCGGGGCCAACGTCCTGACTTTC.